What follows are 7 T cell receptor beta chains derived from one specimen sequenced in a study of T-cell memory formation after mild COVID-19. TCRdb reanalysed the 5' RACE reads using MiXCR and keeps one entry per CDR3 protein. The sample consists of 350,000 to 400,000 distinct CDR3 sequences, under 25% of them appearing once. Sequenced material: PBMCs or a T cell subset sorted from them (not recorded which). Every receptor here comes from an adult woman who had mild COVID-19 (a few samples of this study predate the infection). Cell type and time point are not known.

This clonotype came up a few times. J is TRBJ2-1 and V is TRBV6-6; 11 bases fit TRBD2. V was clipped by 5 bases and J by 7 bases; unmatched bases: 7. From germline, CDR1 is MNHNY and CDR2 SVGAGI (reference sequence). The CDR3 length is 15 residues. CDR3 residues: CASSQGASGRNEQFF. CDR3 nucleotide sequence: TGTGCCAGCAGTCAGGGAGCTAGCGGGAGGAATGAGCAGTTCTTC.

This clonotype was counted a few times. The rearrangement uses TRBV11-2 and TRBJ2-7; D not certain. CDR3 length equals 14 residues. Between the trimmed V and J ends, which lost 5 bases and 0 bases, there was a span of 11 bases. The V gene's germline CDR1 is SGHAT and CDR2 FQNNGV. The CDR3 DNA reads TGTGCCAGCAGCACCCAAGGTGCCTCCTACGAGCAGTACTTC. Translated, it gives CASSTQGASYEQYF.

This clonotype was observed a handful of times. The chain employs TRBV5-1 and TRBJ2-1, with 10 nucleotides matching TRBD1. Germline lookup yields CDR1 SGHRS and CDR2 YFSETQ. V shed 4 bases and J 3 bases; nucleotides not matched to a gene: 7. The CDR3 is 16 residues long. The CDR3 sequence is CASSPETGGFYNEQFF. In DNA form, the CDR3 reads TGCGCCAGCAGCCCGGAGACAGGGGGCTTCTACAATGAGCAGTTCTTC.

This sequence joins TRBV7-9 and TRBJ2-7; D unresolved. The CDR3 covers 12 residues. CDR1 SEHNR and CDR2 FQNEAQ come from the germline V gene (reference sequence). V lost 5 bases and J lost 4, with 9 bases in between. The CDR3 DNA is TGTGCCAGCAGCGCGAAAGGATACGAGCAGTACTTC. It is translated as CASSAKGYEQYF.

This chain links TRBV9 with TRBJ2-2, with D possibly being TRBD2 (6 bases). Between the trimmed V and J ends, which lost 0 bases and 4 bases, there was a span of 10 bases. The CDR3 totals 15 residues. Germline CDR1 is SGDLS and CDR2 is YYNGEE. The CDR3: CASSVGMEGTGELFF. CDR3 sequence (DNA): TGTGCCAGCAGCGTAGGGATGGAGGGCACCGGGGAGCTGTTTTTT.

This clonotype was seen repeatedly, ten times or more. The chain couples TRBV5-1 to TRBJ2-3; 8 bases match TRBD2. The germline CDR1 and CDR2 sequences are SGHRS and YFSETQ. This CDR3 has 15 amino acids. The V segment lost 4 bases and the J segment 5 bases; nucleotides outside the gene matches: 9. CDR3 in DNA: TGCGCCAGCAGCGAGTTCGGGGGGGCGCGAGATACGCAGTATTTT. Translation gives CASSEFGGARDTQYF.

The chain has TRBV12-3 or TRBV12-4 and TRBJ2-3; TRBD1 aligns across 7 bases. Trimming removed 5 bases from V and 1 base from J; junction bases left unmatched: 15. The CDR3 is made up of 18 amino acids. The CDR3 loop is CASSAILGTDQRTDTQYF. CDR3 bases: TGTGCCAGCAGTGCCATTCTTGGGACAGACCAGCGCACAGATACGCAGTATTTT.